This TCR beta chain emerged from a study of blood T cell repertoires in COVID-19 (TCRdb year 2020). As for the study more broadly: Samples from collaborators originated in the United States, Italy and Spain and spanned both the acute and convalescent phases of COVID-19. The prospective study material was composed of cDNA or gDNA derived from T cells, B-cell-depleted T cells, or PBMCs. The dataset comprised deeply sampled blood TCRbeta repertoires from subjects exposed to, actively infected with, or recovered from COVID-19. A freely available public database, intended as a resource for researchers studying the immune response to SARS-CoV-2, is where the repertoires were released. Samples came from the ongoing ImmuneRACE study (first 160 participants) plus 1,254 subjects from 6 global collaborators. A de-identified subject ID, COVID-19 status, age in years and sex were almost always included in the sample metadata. Where available, HLA class I and class II types were taken from metadata supplied by the sample provider and were not determined by assay-based typing.

To note about this clone: The antigen it recognizes is unknown. Base qualities were left out, and no much larger clone turns up one base away.

What the work shows at the level of the full study, not this receptor alone: The quantity of clinical and demographic metadata differed by source and by participant and was supplied without curation.

Enrolling through a virtual design, the prospective study's participants ranged in age from roughly 18 to 100 years and lived across 24 United States geographic areas. To assign participants to cohorts, the prospective study relied on clinical history that participants themselves reported in a screening survey and a study questionnaire. ImmuneRACE Cohort 3 recovered participants were defined by two consecutive negative NP/OP PCR tests, healthcare professional clearance, or symptom resolution. In the prospective study, whole blood, serum and a nasopharyngeal or oropharyngeal swab were collected from each participant by mobile phlebotomists. Over a roughly 2-month period, participants in the prospective study had the option of providing additional blood draws and questionnaires. Before DNA extraction, blood samples from the prospective study were shipped at room temperature or frozen. V loses 8 bases of germline sequence and J loses 4 bases, and the interval between the two ends is 11 bases. There are 12 amino acids in the CDR3, from cysteine to phenylalanine inclusive. Just CDR3 DNA is preserved here, 36 bases in frame from base 1. Sequences LNHDA (CDR1) and SQIVND (CDR2) are obtained from the germline V gene (reference sequence).

The immunoSEQ Assay, a bias-controlled multiplex PCR, was used to amplify TCRbeta CDR3 regions from genomic DNA. Per the source publication's procedure: Nucleated cell counts per sample were estimated from amplification of reference gene primers within the assay. To quantify the absolute abundance of each unique TCRbeta CDR3 rearrangement, sequence reads were collapsed and filtered. For each sample, productive Simpson clonality was calculated by taking the square root of Simpson's diversity index across productive rearrangements. TCRdb obtained this table from immuneACCESS and retained in-frame rearrangements with V and J assigned. These tables miss some clones; where compared with another copy, unresolved V genes account for less than half of the shortfall, and the remainder is unexplained. For V, J and clone size, that table is used; D and trimming come from the DNA. Counted in this sample were approximately 260,000 clones; under 95% of them appeared once. About 1.9% of the sample belongs to the ten largest clones.

The chain joins TRBV19 to TRBJ1-1; a tentative D call is TRBD1 (6 bases match). This sequence originates from a woman aged 18-29 years who had recovered from COVID-19. Sequencing was carried out using PBMCs or T cells enriched from blood (not recorded which). The CDR3 loop reads CASRDTGTEAFF. Here is the DNA: TGTGCCAGTCGGGACACCGGCACTGAAGCTTTCTTT.